This T cell receptor (beta chain) came from a study of early T cells in non-severe SARS-CoV-2 infection. Background on the study: Sequencing was performed on bulk RNA from unsorted whole blood, leaving chains unpaired.

This clonotype was seen ten or more times. One entry per CDR3 protein results from TCRdb running MiXCR on the 5' RACE reads. This sample has 60,000 or so distinct CDR3 sequences, with under 15% found just once. The sequenced material came from whole blood. The TCR sequence derives from an adult who was a healthcare worker with PCR-confirmed SARS-CoV-2 infection or an uninfected control (not recorded which).

In DNA form, the CDR3 reads TGTGCCAGCAGCAGCCAGGACAGCAACTACGAGCAGTACTTC. This codes for CASSSQDSNYEQYF. The V call is TRBV25-1, the J call TRBJ2-7, with D tentatively TRBD1 (6 bases). Germline loops: CDR1 MGHDK, CDR2 SYGVNS. Between the trimmed V and J ends, which lost 6 bases and 3 bases, there was a span of 15 bases. The CDR3 runs 14 residues.